Listed below are T cell receptor beta chains from one sample, sequenced in a study of T cell repertoires in cytomegalovirus infection. TCRdb re-called the reads with MiXCR, one entry per CDR3 protein. The repertoire holds about 330,000 distinct CDR3 sequences, with over 7.5% as singletons. The specimen was PBMCs. Receptors were obtained from a human donor in good health (CMV status not recorded). Some clones in this sample may be carry-over from other donors' samples. The CDR3 runs from the conserved cysteine through the conserved F or W. The D gene is left open where the match is weak. Clone size appears in some rows only: once, few, many, or a class for an expanded clone.

V	size	D	J	DNA	CDR3
TRBV12-3/TRBV12-4	-	TRBD1	TRBJ1-6	TGTGCCAGCACCACCAGGACAGGTTATAATTCACCCCTCCACTTT	CASTTRTGYNSPLHF
TRBV6-5	-	-	TRBJ2-1	TGTGCCAGCAGTTACTTAGGGGGTGGAGTGAGGAATGAGCAGTTCTTC	CASSYLGGGVRNEQFF
TRBV6-6	-	TRBD2	TRBJ2-1	TGTGCCAGCAGTCTCAGCGGGGCCACCTACAATGAGCAGTTCTTC	CASSLSGATYNEQFF
TRBV12-3/TRBV12-4	many	TRBD1	TRBJ1-5	TGTGCCAGCAGCAGAGGACAGGGGGGATTTCAGCCCCAGCATTTT	CASSRGQGGFQPQHF
TRBV6-2/TRBV6-3	few	-	TRBJ2-6	TGTGCCAGCCGAGTCGCACTCTCTGGGGCCAACGTCCTGACTTTC	CASRVALSGANVLTF
TRBV19	few	TRBD1	TRBJ1-2	TGTGCCAGTGGGTTTCGGACAGGGGGCTTTGGCTACACCTTC	CASGFRTGGFGYTF
TRBV7-2	-	-	TRBJ2-7	TGTGCCAGCAGCTTAGGTTTTGGGGGTCTCTACGAGCAGTACTTC	CASSLGFGGLYEQYF
TRBV27	few	-	TRBJ2-7	TGTGCCAGCAGTTCAAGGGTTTTTACCGAGCAGTACTTC	CASSSRVFTEQYF
TRBV11-1	many	-	TRBJ2-3	TGTGCCGATGCGGACAGCACAGATACGCAGTATTTT	CADADSTDTQYF
TRBV7-8	-	-	TRBJ2-7	TGTGCCAGCAGCTTAGAACTACCCTACGAGCAGTACTTC	CASSLELPYEQYF
TRBV7-2	many	TRBD2	TRBJ2-1	TGTGCCAGCAGCTCACCTCGTCTCCTTAGCGGGGGCTCCTACAATGAGCAGTTCTTC	CASSSPRLLSGGSYNEQFF
TRBV19	-	-	TRBJ1-5	TGTGCCAGTAGTATCCGGGGGGGCGGGGAGCGCAATCAGCCCCAGCATTTT	CASSIRGGGERNQPQHF
TRBV4-3	few	-	TRBJ2-1	TGCGCCAGCAGCCAAGATTACCGAAGGAGCTACAATGAGCAGTTCTTC	CASSQDYRRSYNEQFF
TRBV28	many	-	TRBJ1-5	TGTGCCAGCAGTTTCATTCGAATCGGGGGGCATTATAGCAATCAGCCCCAGCATTTT	CASSFIRIGGHYSNQPQHF
TRBV28	many	TRBD2	TRBJ2-5	TGTGCCAGCAATTCCCACGGCGGGAGGGCCAGGGAGACCCAGTACTTC	CASNSHGGRARETQYF
TRBV12-3/TRBV12-4	few	TRBD1	TRBJ1-1	TGTGCCAGCAGAGGACAGGGGGCCACTGAAGCTTTCTTT	CASRGQGATEAFF